These 20 T cell receptor beta chains were all obtained from the same sample, sequenced in a study of control samples from healthy donors and cancer patients. Using immunoSEQ multiplex PCR, the repertoire was profiled, and TCRdb retains in-frame clones only, with some absent. The table shows some 77,000 clones, with roughly nine tenths occurring only once. Sequencing was performed on blood. The receptor source for this set is an older woman in good health.

This rearrangement joins TRBV28 to TRBJ1-2; 9 nucleotides agree with TRBD1. The germline gives CDR1 MDHEN, CDR2 SYDVKM. The V segment lost 6 bases and the J segment 6 bases; nucleotides outside the gene matches: 11. This CDR3 comprises 15 residues. The CDR3 loop is CASRETGGPLHGYTF. CDR3 bases: TGTGCCAGCAGGGAGACAGGGGGGCCCCTGCATGGCTACACCTTC.

The chain couples TRBV19 to TRBJ1-5; 9 nucleotides align to TRBD1. This CDR3 comprises 17 residues. The germline V gene has CDR1 LNHDA and CDR2 SQIVND (reference sequence). The ends lost 4 bases at V and 6 bases at J; junction bases unmatched: 13. CDR3 bases: TGTGCCAGTAGTACCCCAAAGGGACAGGGAAAACGTCAGCCCCAGCATTTT. Its protein product is CASSTPKGQGKRQPQHF.

This chain uses TRBV7-2 with TRBJ2-2; weak D call: TRBD1 (5 bases). The CDR3 contains 14 residues. CDR1 and CDR2 (germline): SGHTA, FQGNSA. V was pared by 5 bases and J by 5 bases, with 12 bases between. The CDR3 sequence is CASSGLRVTGELFF. CDR3 bases: TGTGCCAGCAGCGGCCTCAGGGTAACCGGGGAGCTGTTTTTT.

The rearrangement links TRBV9 to TRBJ2-1; 14 nucleotides line up with TRBD2. Unmatched junction bases numbered 5, after V lost 0 bases and J lost 0 bases. The length of the CDR3 is 19 residues. The germline V gene has CDR1 SGDLS and CDR2 YYNGEE. The CDR3 region has the DNA TGTGCCAGCAGCGTAGTGGGACTAGCGGGAGCATCCTCCTACAATGAGCAGTTCTTC. Translated, it gives CASSVVGLAGASSYNEQFF.

The J gene is TRBJ2-2, the V gene TRBV18; no clear D. The CDR3 loop spans 14 amino acids. The V gene lost 7 bases and the J gene lost 1 base, with 10 bases spanning the gap. Germline V gene lookup returns CDR1 KGHSH and CDR2 LQKENI. The CDR3: CASFRTVNTGELFF. Here the CDR3 DNA reads TGTGCCAGCTTCCGAACCGTGAACACCGGGGAGCTGTTTTTT.

The rearrangement links TRBV30 to TRBJ1-6, with unresolved D. The CDR3 runs to 11 residues. V lost 2 bases and J lost 7, with 3 bases in between. From germline, CDR1 is GTSNPN and CDR2 SVGIG (reference sequence). The CDR3 here is CAWSRNSPLHF. CDR3 DNA: TGTGCCTGGAGTAGGAATTCACCCCTCCACTTT.

The rearrangement joins TRBV28 to TRBJ1-2; D is possibly TRBD1 (5 bases). Trimming took 10 bases from V and 1 from J, leaving 13 bases between them. CDR3 length: 13 amino acids. Germline V CDR1 and CDR2: MDHEN, SYDVKM. The CDR3 loop is CATRANLNYGYTF. In DNA, the CDR3 is TGTGCCACCAGGGCCAACCTTAACTATGGCTACACCTTC.

The chain links TRBV28 to TRBJ1-6; no reliable D call. From germline, CDR1 is MDHEN and CDR2 SYDVKM. Trimming stripped 6 bases from V and 0 bases from J, with 9 bases between. The length of the CDR3 is 15 residues. CDR3 sequence (DNA): TGTGCCAGCAGCTTCTCGAGCTCCTATAATTCACCCCTCCACTTT. Translation: CASSFSSSYNSPLHF.

V usage is TRBV7-9 and J usage is TRBJ2-3; D call uncertain. Trimming pared 0 bases from V and 4 bases from J, leaving 14 bases between. CDR3 length equals 16 residues. The V gene's germline CDR1 is SEHNR and CDR2 FQNEAQ (reference sequence). The CDR3 is CASSLAVSQQADTQYF. CDR3 in DNA: TGTGCCAGCAGCTTAGCGGTGAGCCAGCAGGCAGATACGCAGTATTTT.

This clone was detected only a few times. The chain couples TRBV3-1 (or the pseudogene TRBV3-2) to TRBJ2-1, with D tentatively TRBD1 or TRBD2 (5 bases each). CDR1 and CDR2 (germline): LGHDT, YNNKEL (reference sequence). V gave up 1 base and J gave up 12 bases, with 19 bases separating them. CDR3 length: 15 amino acids. CDR3 in DNA: TGTGCCAGCAGCCAAGGTCGGGACCCACTACAACGGCAGTTCTTC. Translation gives CASSQGRDPLQRQFF.

DNA for the CDR3: TGCGCCAGCAGCCCAAGCGGGAGCGGGAACACCGGGGAGCTGTTTTTT. Protein product: CASSPSGSGNTGELFF. The chain is built from TRBV4-1 and TRBJ2-2; 8 bases agree with TRBD2. The CDR3 has 16 residues. CDR1 is MGHRA and CDR2 is YSYEKL in the germline V gene. V lost 4 bases and J lost 1; bases outside the gene matches: 5.

The genes are TRBV13 and TRBJ1-4, with no clear D. Germline V lookup: CDR1 PRHDT, CDR2 FYEKMQ (reference sequence). Trimming removed 2 bases at V and 5 bases at J, with 24 bases between. The CDR3 sequence is 19 residues long. The CDR3, as DNA: TGTGCCAGCAGCTTATCCCGGCACTTAGGAGGGAGGGAGAATGAAAAACTGTTTTTT. It encodes CASSLSRHLGGRENEKLFF.

V is TRBV4-1 and J is TRBJ1-2, with D unresolved. The V gene lost 2 bases and the J gene lost 5 bases, with 12 bases spanning the gap. Germline V gene sequence: CDR1 MGHRA, CDR2 YSYEKL. There are 14 residues in the CDR3. The CDR3 DNA follows: TGCGCCAGCAGCCAATCGGGGTTGCTGTATGGCTACACCTTC. Its translation is CASSQSGLLYGYTF.

The rearrangement joins TRBV5-6 to TRBJ1-4; TRBD1 matches at 9 bases. The CDR3 length is 17 residues. Germline V gene lookup returns CDR1 SGHDT and CDR2 YYEEEE. V was clipped by 3 bases and J by 3 bases; unmatched bases: 9. CDR3 sequence: CASSYRTGVMSNEKLFF. In nucleotides, the CDR3 is TGTGCCAGCAGCTACAGGACAGGGGTTATGTCTAATGAAAAACTGTTTTTT.

The rearrangement uses TRBV9 and TRBJ2-1; TRBD2 matches 7 bases. Germline lookup yields CDR1 SGDLS and CDR2 YYNGEE. J was trimmed by 4 bases and V by 0 bases; bases with no gene match: 7. CDR3 length: 16 amino acids. CDR3 sequence (DNA): TGTGCCAGCAGCGTAGTTGGCGGGAGTTCATACAATGAGCAGTTCTTC. Its protein product is CASSVVGGSSYNEQFF.

The V and J genes are TRBV3-1 (or the pseudogene TRBV3-2) and TRBJ2-7; D perhaps matches TRBD1 (6 bases). Trimming pared 4 bases from V and 6 bases from J, leaving 13 bases between. Germline V gives CDR1 LGHDT, CDR2 YNNKEL (reference sequence). The CDR3 runs to 13 residues. The CDR3 here is CASSPDSRSEQYF. CDR3 nucleotides: TGTGCCAGCAGCCCGGACAGCCGGAGCGAGCAGTACTTC.

This clone came up a few times. The CDR3 coding sequence is TGCAGCCCGGCCCTGGCAACGGTCTCCTACGAGCAGTACTTC. It translates to CSPALATVSYEQYF. The V gene is TRBV29-1, the J gene TRBJ2-7; D not resolved. With 8 bases removed from V and 0 bases from J, the gap between germline ends came to 17 bases. This CDR3 contains 14 residues. Germline lookup yields CDR1 SQVTM and CDR2 ANQGSEA.

The V gene is TRBV5-1, the J gene TRBJ2-7, with 8 bases aligning to TRBD1. The V gene's germline CDR1 is SGHRS and CDR2 YFSETQ. The V gene end was trimmed by 7 bases and the J gene end by 5 bases; junction bases not matched to a gene: 8. The CDR3 has 13 amino acids. DNA for the CDR3: TGCGCCAGCGGACGGGACAGGAGGAACGAGCAGTACTTC. Its protein product is CASGRDRRNEQYF.

V usage is TRBV12-3 or TRBV12-4 and J usage is TRBJ1-1; no definite D call. Trimming shortened V by 1 base and J by 5 bases, and 8 bases separated the two germline ends. The length of the CDR3 is 13 residues. The CDR3, as DNA: TGTGCCAGCAGTTTAGGAGTATATACTGAAGCTTTCTTT. Protein sequence: CASSLGVYTEAFF.

CDR3 nucleotides: TGCGCCAGCAGCTCCGAGGGGGGTACAGGAAACACCATATATTTT. Encoded protein: CASSSEGGTGNTIYF. The chain carries TRBV5-1 and TRBJ1-3; D may be TRBD1 (6 bases). There are 15 residues in the CDR3. Between the trimmed V and J ends, which lost 3 bases and 4 bases, there was a span of 14 bases. Germline lookup yields CDR1 SGHRS and CDR2 YFSETQ.